These 24 T cell receptor beta chains were sequenced from one sample in a study of T cell responses to AZD1222 COVID-19 vaccine. Data came from immunoSEQ multiplex PCR; TCRdb stores just in-frame clones and leaves some out. The data contain about 140,000 clones, 85% to 90% of them singletons. The sample was peripheral blood, taken on day 0 of AZD1222 vaccination. The receptors derive from an adult in good health.

This clone came up once. V and J are TRBV28 and TRBJ1-1; D uncertain. The CDR3 totals 12 residues. V was clipped by 7 bases and J by 7 bases, with 13 bases between them. CDR1 and CDR2 (germline): MDHEN, SYDVKM. CDR3 residues: CASKYDDIEAFF. The CDR3 DNA sequence: TGTGCCAGCAAGTACGACGACATTGAAGCTTTCTTT.

In its sample, this clone was seen once. V is TRBV27 and J is TRBJ1-1; D possibly corresponds to TRBD1 (5 bases). CDR3 length: 14 amino acids. V was pared by 2 bases and J by 5 bases, with 12 bases between. CDR1 is MNHEY, CDR2 SMNVEV, per germline (reference sequence). This chain's CDR3 is CASSLGGAATEAFF. Here the CDR3 DNA reads TGTGCCAGCAGTTTAGGAGGGGCGGCGACTGAAGCTTTCTTT.

The chain is built from TRBV3-1 (or the pseudogene TRBV3-2) and TRBJ1-2; D remains ambiguous. Germline V gene sequence: CDR1 LGHDT, CDR2 YNNKEL (reference sequence). The CDR3 runs 13 residues. Trimming took off 2 bases at V and 3 bases at J, with 7 bases between the two ends. This CDR3 reads CASSQTADYGYTF. DNA of the CDR3: TGTGCCAGCAGCCAAACGGCAGACTATGGCTACACCTTC.

J is TRBJ2-1 and V is TRBV24-1; 10 positions agree with TRBD2. With 2 bases clipped from V and 7 bases from J, the junction kept 7 bases outside the gene matches. The V gene's germline CDR1 is KGHDR and CDR2 SFDVKD. This CDR3 has 16 amino acids. This CDR3 reads CATSDSLAGVRNEQFF. CDR3 nucleotides: TGTGCCACCAGTGATTCTCTAGCGGGAGTACGGAATGAGCAGTTCTTC.

The genes are TRBV3-1 (or the pseudogene TRBV3-2) and TRBJ1-5; D not certain. This CDR3 is built from 12 residues. Germline CDR1 reads LGHDT; CDR2 reads YNNKEL (reference sequence). Trimming took 1 base from V and 6 from J, leaving 4 bases between them. The CDR3 region has the DNA TGTGCCAGCAGCCAAGTTGCTCAGCCCCAGCATTTT. This sequence encodes CASSQVAQPQHF.

This clone has only a few counts. The rearrangement joins TRBV4-1 to TRBJ1-5; unclear D gene. V lost 0 bases to trimming and J lost 9 bases, with 9 bases between them. Germline-derived CDR1 and CDR2 are MGHRA and YSYEKL. This CDR3 comprises 13 residues. In DNA form, the CDR3 reads TGCGCCAGCAGCCAAGATGACCAAGCGCCCCAGCATTTT. It translates to CASSQDDQAPQHF.

The rearrangement uses TRBV4-3 and TRBJ1-3, with D perhaps TRBD1 (6 bases). Germline V lookup: CDR1 LGHNA, CDR2 YSLEER. The CDR3 has 18 amino acids. Trimming left V 0 bases short and J 0 bases short, with 15 bases between. CDR3 nucleotides: TGCGCCAGCAGCCAAGAGGGTCGGGACACCTCCTCTGGAAACACCATATATTTT. Encoded protein: CASSQEGRDTSSGNTIYF.

This clone showed up just once. This chain links TRBV27 with TRBJ1-2; D gene uncertain. The germline V and J ends were trimmed by 5 bases and 1 base, with 11 bases remaining between them. The CDR3 totals 14 residues. Germline-derived CDR1 and CDR2 are MNHEY and SMNVEV (reference sequence). CDR3 coding DNA: TGTGCCAGCAGTGCCGGTCTGATTAACTATGGCTACACCTTC. Translated, it gives CASSAGLINYGYTF.

The chain has TRBV7-8 and TRBJ2-7; 9 nucleotides match TRBD1. Germline V CDR1 and CDR2: SGHVS, FQNEAQ. The V segment lost 6 bases and the J segment 6 bases; nucleotides outside the gene matches: 12. The CDR3 has 15 amino acids. The CDR3 loop reads CASSFRDRVLGEQYF. The CDR3 region has the DNA TGTGCCAGCAGTTTCCGGGACAGGGTATTAGGCGAGCAGTACTTC.

The chain recombines TRBV27 with TRBJ1-2; D call uncertain. This CDR3 comprises 13 residues. V lost 3 bases and J lost 0, with 5 bases in between. Germline lookup yields CDR1 MNHEY and CDR2 SMNVEV (reference sequence). The chain's CDR3 is CASSLSANYGYTF. CDR3 sequence (DNA): TGTGCCAGCAGTTTGTCAGCTAACTATGGCTACACCTTC.

This clone is a singleton in its sample. The chain links TRBV19 to TRBJ1-1; D not resolved. Deletions cut 4 bases from V and 0 bases from J, with 9 bases between. The CDR3 has 14 residues. The germline CDR1 and CDR2 sequences are LNHDA and SQIVND (reference sequence). CDR3 in amino acids: CASSNQALNTEAFF. CDR3 DNA sequence: TGTGCCAGTAGTAACCAGGCCCTGAACACTGAAGCTTTCTTT.

The genes are TRBV9 and TRBJ1-5, with 8 bases aligning to TRBD1. The length of the CDR3 is 15 residues. The V gene's germline CDR1 is SGDLS and CDR2 YYNGEE. Losses at the gene ends were 0 bases for V and 6 bases for J; bases not matched to a gene: 5. CDR3 sequence reads: CASSVDGQGVQPQHF. CDR3 nucleotide sequence: TGTGCCAGCAGCGTAGACGGACAGGGAGTTCAGCCCCAGCATTTT.

The gene calls are TRBV9 and TRBJ1-1, with D unresolved. There are 13 residues in the CDR3. CDR1 is SGDLS, CDR2 YYNGEE, per germline. The germline V and J ends were trimmed by 4 bases and 3 bases, with 10 bases remaining between them. This CDR3 reads CASSRRTDTEAFF. The DNA of the CDR3 is TGTGCCAGCAGCCGAAGGACTGACACTGAAGCTTTCTTT.

The chain links TRBV7-2 to TRBJ1-5; perhaps TRBD1 as D (6 bases). The CDR3 is made up of 17 amino acids. CDR1 and CDR2 (germline): SGHTA, FQGNSA. Deletions cut 1 base from V and 2 bases from J, with 15 bases between. Written as DNA, the CDR3 is TGTGCCAGCAGCTTAGTCCCACAGGGTCTTGGCAATCAGCCCCAGCATTTT. Residues: CASSLVPQGLGNQPQHF.

The V and J genes are TRBV19 and TRBJ2-1; 7 bases fit TRBD1. The CDR3 length is 14 residues. With 3 bases clipped from V and 7 bases from J, the junction kept 6 bases outside the gene matches. CDR1 and CDR2 (germline): LNHDA, SQIVND (reference sequence). The CDR3 nucleotides read TGTGCCAGTAGTATTCAGACAGGGTCGAATGAGCAGTTCTTC. It encodes CASSIQTGSNEQFF. The variable domain in full, completed from reference TRBV19 and TRBJ2-1, reads DGGITQSPKYLFRKEGQNVTLSCEQNLNHDAMYWYRQDPGQGLRLIYYSQIVNDFQKGDIAEGYSVSREKKESFPLTVTSAQKNPTAFYLCASSIQTGSNEQFFGPGTRLTVL.

The gene calls are TRBV7-8 and TRBJ1-2; D might be TRBD1 (6 bases). Trimming left V 3 bases short and J 10 bases short, with 15 bases between. Germline values: CDR1 SGHVS, CDR2 FQNEAQ. The CDR3 has 13 residues. The CDR3: CASSFERGENYTF. The CDR3 region has the DNA TGTGCCAGCAGCTTTGAGAGGGGGGAGAACTACACCTTC. The full variable domain, in which reference TRBV7-8 and TRBJ1-2 provide the parts outside the CDR3, is GAGVSQSPRYKVAKRGQDVALRCDPISGHVSLFWYQQALGQGPEFLTYFQNEAQLDKSGLPSDRFFAERPEGSVSTLKIQRTQQEDSAVYLCASSFERGENYTFGSGTRLTVV.

This clone occurred once. The rearrangement joins TRBV6-2 or TRBV6-3 to TRBJ1-2, with D possibly TRBD1 on 6 matching bases. The V and J ends lost 4 bases and 1 base respectively, with 10 bases between them. Germline V CDR1 and CDR2: MNHEY, SVGEGT. The CDR3 length is 14 residues. This CDR3 reads CASSSGTLNYGYTF. CDR3 coding DNA: TGTGCCAGCAGTTCCGGGACACTTAACTATGGCTACACCTTC.

The chain's CDR3 is CASSLAGGRYGYTF. The CDR3 DNA reads as TGTGCCAGCAGTCTAGCGGGGGGTCGTTATGGCTACACCTTC. This rearrangement joins TRBV6-5 to TRBJ1-2; possible D gene TRBD1, 5 bases. This CDR3 region has 14 residues. Trimming took off 5 bases at V and 5 bases at J, with 15 bases between the two ends. Per germline, CDR1 MNHEY and CDR2 SVGAGI.

The rearrangement uses TRBV7-9 and TRBJ2-7; 9 positions match TRBD1. CDR1 is SEHNR, CDR2 FQNEAQ, per germline (reference sequence). This CDR3 region has 16 residues. The junction had 8 bases not matched to a gene; V was cut back by 4 bases and J by 1 base. The CDR3, as DNA: TGTGCCAGCAGCTGGGGAGGGGGACAGGGTTCCTACGAGCAGTACTTC. It is translated as CASSWGGGQGSYEQYF.

This chain links TRBV7-9 with TRBJ2-7, with 7 bases aligning to TRBD1. V lost 2 bases and J lost 4; bases outside the gene matches: 11. The CDR3 sequence is 16 residues long. Germline-derived CDR1 and CDR2 are SEHNR and FQNEAQ (reference sequence). As DNA, the CDR3 is TGTGCCAGCAGCTTATCCCATACAGGGGTGACTTACGAGCAGTACTTC. Encoded protein: CASSLSHTGVTYEQYF.

J is TRBJ2-7 and V is TRBV19, with unresolved D. Germline values: CDR1 LNHDA, CDR2 SQIVND (reference sequence). Trimming left V 5 bases short and J 7 bases short, with 9 bases between. The CDR3 has 11 amino acids. In nucleotides, the CDR3 is TGTGCCAGTAGTGGACCGCGGGAGCAGTACTTC. Its translation is CASSGPREQYF. Complete variable domain (other parts from reference TRBV19 and TRBJ2-7): DGGITQSPKYLFRKEGQNVTLSCEQNLNHDAMYWYRQDPGQGLRLIYYSQIVNDFQKGDIAEGYSVSREKKESFPLTVTSAQKNPTAFYLCASSGPREQYFGPGTRLTVT.

This chain links TRBV6-2 or TRBV6-3 with TRBJ2-2, with TRBD2 matching 8 bases. Germline loops: CDR1 MNHEY, CDR2 SVGEGT. CDR3 size: 15 residues. Germline trimming cut 5 bases from V and 5 bases from J; bases unmatched to any gene: 7. The CDR3 DNA is TGTGCCAGCAGTACCTCCGGGAGGGAGACCGGGGAGCTGTTTTTT. Its translation is CASSTSGRETGELFF.

The chain recombines TRBV6-1 with TRBJ2-5; D not resolved. The CDR3 consists of 13 residues. CDR1 is MNHNS, CDR2 SASEGT, per germline. V lost 3 bases and J lost 5, with 10 bases in between. CDR3: CASSDNTDETQYF. DNA of the CDR3: TGTGCCAGCAGTGACAACACGGACGAGACCCAGTACTTC.

The V call is TRBV7-2, the J call TRBJ2-5; 7 nucleotides match TRBD1. Germline V gene data show CDR1 as SGHTA and CDR2 as FQGNSA. CDR3 length: 16 residues. V lost 4 bases and J lost 0; bases outside the gene matches: 8. CDR3 sequence (DNA): TGTGCCAGCAGCTCCTGGACAGGCAAATACCAAGAGACCCAGTACTTC. Translated, it gives CASSSWTGKYQETQYF.